The 3 T cell receptor beta chains given below trace back to one sample, sequenced in a study of early T cells in non-severe SARS-CoV-2 infection. TCRdb re-analysed the 5' RACE reads in MiXCR, keeping a single row per CDR3 protein. The table includes over 80,000 distinct CDR3 sequences, about an eighth detected once. The sequences come from whole blood, collected at baseline. All receptors derive from an adult who was a healthcare worker with PCR-confirmed SARS-CoV-2 infection or an uninfected control (not recorded which).

This clonotype was seen only once. V is TRBV9 and J is TRBJ2-5, with 11 positions matching TRBD2. Germline V gives CDR1 SGDLS, CDR2 YYNGEE. The V and J ends lost 0 bases and 5 bases, in that order; junction bases with no gene match: 3. CDR3 length equals 15 residues. The CDR3 sequence is CASSVATSGMETQYF. Here the CDR3 DNA reads TGTGCCAGCAGCGTAGCGACTAGCGGGATGGAGACCCAGTACTTC.

The chain carries TRBV19 and TRBJ1-4; 8 nucleotides match TRBD1. Unmatched junction bases numbered 5, after V lost 4 bases and J lost 4 bases. CDR3 length equals 15 residues. Germline V gene lookup returns CDR1 LNHDA and CDR2 SQIVND (reference sequence). The CDR3 bases are TGTGCCAGTAGTACCCCAGGGGGCAGTAATGAAAAACTGTTTTTT. This gives the protein CASSTPGGSNEKLFF.

The gene calls are TRBV18 and TRBJ2-7, with unresolved D. V shed 4 bases and J shed 3 bases, with 13 bases lying between them. CDR1 is KGHSH and CDR2 is LQKENI in the germline V gene. The CDR3 is made up of 14 amino acids. For the CDR3, the DNA is TGTGCCAGCTCACTTGGGCGTTTTGGCTACGAGCAGTACTTC. This encodes CASSLGRFGYEQYF.